This T cell receptor beta chain was documented in a study of blood T cells in healthy people across ages. Staff drew around 10 milliliters of peripheral blood from each donor. With a J-beta primer mix and a sample-barcoded 5' primer, a second PCR ran roughly 6 to 11 cycles. TCRdb reanalysed the 5' RACE reads using MiXCR and keeps one entry per CDR3 protein. The table shows under 2 million distinct CDR3 sequences, with around 36% occurring only once. Germline V CDR1 and CDR2: MNHNY, SVGAGI (reference sequence). The CDR3 has 13 amino acids. The sample holds a few counts of this clonotype. The J gene is TRBJ2-5, the V gene TRBV6-6; D possibly corresponds to TRBD1 (5 bases). The end of the DNA fits TRBJ2-7 better, so the J call may be wrong. Sample: blood. The clonotype comes from a woman in her twenties or thirties in good health. CDR3 protein: CASSSSAGNEQYF. The CDR3 bases are TGTGCCAGCAGTTCTAGTGCAGGGAACGAGCAGTACTTC.